These T cell receptor beta chains were read from a single sample in a study of shared clonotypes between healthy human individuals. Method: immunoSEQ multiplex PCR; TCRdb's copy keeps in-frame clones and lacks some. The table records approximately 2,300,000 clones, 85% to 95% of them present only once. The sequencing sample was made of naive CD4+ T cells from PBMCs. These receptors were taken from a man aged 18-30 years in good health. Some clones in this sample may be carry-over from other donors' samples. Each CDR3 is given with its conserved first and last residue. Only some rows state a clone size, as once, few, many or a class for expanded clones.

TRBJ1-2 | TRBV19 | 14 | - | CASSTTGKRYGYTF
TRBJ2-7 | TRBV6-5 | 13 | - | CASSPPASGEQYF
TRBJ2-7 | TRBV5-6 | 14 | - | CASSLVAGSHEQYF
TRBJ1-4 | TRBV4-3 | 16 | once | CASSQDPRPHMEKLFF
TRBJ2-1 | TRBV7-2 | 15 | - | CASSLAVSSYNEQFF
TRBJ1-5 | TRBV28 | 16 | - | CASRPGGTHSNQPQHF
TRBJ2-7 | TRBV18 | 14 | once | CASSPSTGGYEQYF
TRBJ1-4 | TRBV7-9 | 15 | - | CASSPSGGTNEKLFF
TRBJ2-1 | TRBV13 | 13 | - | CASSLVRGIEQFF
TRBJ2-3 | TRBV6-5 | 12 | - | CASSYFSDTQYF
TRBJ2-1 | TRBV2 | 15 | - | CASTLRLAGRGEQFF
TRBJ2-3 | TRBV7-8 | 12 | - | CASTGSDSTQYF
TRBJ2-7 | TRBV27 | 15 | - | CASSSGRRFSYEQYF
TRBJ2-3 | TRBV7-8 | 15 | - | CASSSDRVGTDTQYF
TRBJ2-5 | TRBV19 | 18 | - | CASSILPRQGRYQETQYF
TRBJ2-5 | TRBV7-8 | 11 | few | CASSLIETQYF
TRBJ1-5 | TRBV2 | 16 | - | CASSTTTGNSNQPQHF
TRBJ1-4 | TRBV27 | 13 | - | CASSFGGEEKLFF
TRBJ2-7 | TRBV6-1 | 17 | - | CASSEVGLAGGPYEQYF
TRBJ1-1 | TRBV11-2 | 13 | - | CASRRQGTEVAFF
TRBJ2-2 | TRBV7-9 | 14 | - | CASTTRTNTGELFF
TRBJ1-2 | TRBV28 | 11 | - | CASRRNYGYTF
TRBJ1-3 | TRBV6-1 | 15 | - | CASSEQGALGNTIYF
TRBJ2-3 | TRBV5-6 | 13 | - | CASSLLHTDTQYF
TRBJ1-3 | TRBV27 | 14 | - | CASRKMGAGNTIYF
TRBJ1-5 | TRBV23-1 | 15 | - | CASSQREGHGQPQHF
TRBJ1-2 | TRBV7-3 | 15 | - | CASSLTGTGVYGYTF
TRBJ2-7 | TRBV27 | 16 | - | CASSPVGGPLSYEQYF
TRBJ1-5 | TRBV19 | 14 | - | CASSLKGGTQPQHF
TRBJ2-1 | TRBV18 | 15 | - | CASSPKASDYNEQFF
TRBJ1-1 | TRBV5-1 | 14 | - | CASRGAVMNTEAFF
TRBJ2-1 | TRBV14 | 17 | - | CASSQEPRLAGANEQFF